Below are 4 T cell receptor beta chains sequenced from a single sample in a study of cytomegalovirus exposure and HLA in healthy donors. PCR amplification relied on 60 Vbeta primers (plus 13 Jbeta primers). The data were produced by immunoSEQ multiplex PCR, yet TCRdb's version contains in-frame clones alone and is incomplete. The table shows roughly 150,000 clones, with 84% occurring only once. The material sequenced was PBMCs. The receptor source for this set is a man aged 30 to 39 in good health and CMV-seronegative.

CDR3 DNA: TGTGCCAGCAGTCGCTTCCGGGACAGGGGGACAGATACGCAGTATTTT. Protein sequence: CASSRFRDRGTDTQYF. V and J are TRBV2 and TRBJ2-3; 11 bases line up with TRBD1. The CDR3 runs 16 residues. The germline V gene has CDR1 SNHLY and CDR2 FYNNEI. J lost 3 bases, V lost 5 bases, and 7 bases had no gene match. The full variable domain, completed using reference TRBV2 and TRBJ2-3, is EPEVTQTPSHQVTQMGQEVILRCVPISNHLYFYWYRQILGQKVEFLVSFYNNEISEKSEIFDDQFSVERPDGSNFTLKIRSTKLEDSAMYFCASSRFRDRGTDTQYFGPGTRLTVL.

This clone was seen a single time. The genes are TRBV4-3 and TRBJ2-3; perhaps TRBD1 as D (6 bases). V was shortened by 0 bases and J by 5 bases, with 9 bases between the two germline ends. Germline CDR1 reads LGHNA; CDR2 reads YSLEER. This CDR3 is built from 14 residues. The CDR3 coding sequence is TGCGCCAGCAGCCAAGATCGGGACAAAGATACGCAGTATTTT. The encoded protein is CASSQDRDKDTQYF.

The V gene is TRBV11-3, the J gene TRBJ2-5, with D tentatively TRBD2 (5 bases). The CDR3 has 13 residues. Germline lookup yields CDR1 SGHNT and CDR2 YENEEA. V was shortened by 5 bases and J by 3 bases, with 10 bases between the two germline ends. The CDR3, as DNA: TGTGCCAGCAGCCCCCCCGGGGAAGAGACCCAGTACTTC. As protein: CASSPPGEETQYF.

This sequence joins TRBV30 and TRBJ2-1; D is uncertain. Germline assignment: CDR1 GTSNPN and CDR2 SVGIG (reference sequence). V was trimmed by 2 bases and J by 5 bases, leaving 7 bases between them. This CDR3 comprises 12 residues. CDR3 nucleotide sequence: TGTGCCTGGAGTCTCGGTAACAATGAGCAGTTCTTC. It translates to CAWSLGNNEQFF.